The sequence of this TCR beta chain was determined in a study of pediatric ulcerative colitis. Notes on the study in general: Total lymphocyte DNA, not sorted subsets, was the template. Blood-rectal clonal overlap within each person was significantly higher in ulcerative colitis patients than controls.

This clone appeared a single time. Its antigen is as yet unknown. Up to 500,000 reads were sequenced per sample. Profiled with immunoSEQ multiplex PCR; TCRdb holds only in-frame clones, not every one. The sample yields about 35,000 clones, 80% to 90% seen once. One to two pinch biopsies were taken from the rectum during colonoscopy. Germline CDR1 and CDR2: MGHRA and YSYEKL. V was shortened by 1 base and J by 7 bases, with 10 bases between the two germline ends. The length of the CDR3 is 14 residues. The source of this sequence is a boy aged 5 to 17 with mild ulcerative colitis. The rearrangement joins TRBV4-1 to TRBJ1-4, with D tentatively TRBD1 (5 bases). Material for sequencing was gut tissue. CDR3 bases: TGCGCCAGCAGCCAAGGGGTTAGGGGTGAAAAACTGTTTTTT. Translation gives CASSQGVRGEKLFF.